The 20 T cell receptor beta chains below come from one sample, sequenced in a study of blood T cells in healthy people across ages. A sample-barcoded 5' primer and a J-beta primer mix were used in a second PCR of roughly 7 to 11 cycles. TCRdb itself ran the 5' RACE reads through MiXCR, one entry per CDR3 protein. The table includes 980,000 or so distinct CDR3 sequences, around 49% detected once. The specimen was blood. Receptor source: a man under 40 in good health.

The sample holds a few counts of this clonotype. The chain has TRBV24-1 and TRBJ1-1; 9 nucleotides agree with TRBD1. The germline CDR1 and CDR2 sequences are KGHDR and SFDVKD. Trimming cost V 2 bases and J 1 base; bases outside gene matches: 1. This CDR3 region has 15 residues. CDR3 sequence: CATSDSTGGNTEAFF. The CDR3 DNA follows: TGTGCCACCAGTGATTCGACAGGGGGGAACACTGAAGCTTTCTTT.

V usage is TRBV2 and J usage is TRBJ1-2; 9 bases are a match to TRBD1. The CDR3 has 15 amino acids. J was trimmed by 1 base and V by 3 bases; bases with no gene match: 3. Germline CDR1 SNHLY, CDR2 FYNNEI. DNA for the CDR3: TGTGCCAGCAGTGATTACAGGGGGCTTAACTATGGCTACACCTTC. Amino acid sequence: CASSDYRGLNYGYTF.

In this sample, this clonotype turned up a few times. This chain links TRBV7-2 with TRBJ2-3, with D hard to call. Per germline, CDR1 SGHTA and CDR2 FQGNSA. The CDR3 runs 15 residues. V shed 1 base and J shed 6 bases, with 14 bases lying between them. The CDR3 nucleotides read TGTGCCAGCAGCTTAGGTTCCGGAAACACGGATACGCAGTATTTT. Translating gives CASSLGSGNTDTQYF.

The chain has TRBV6-2 or TRBV6-3 and TRBJ2-7, with 8 bases matching TRBD2. The CDR3 consists of 15 residues. From germline, CDR1 is MNHEY and CDR2 SVGEGT. After removal of 4 bases from V and 2 bases from J, the junction contained 7 bases not matched to a gene. The CDR3 region is CASSWERGTPYEQYF. The DNA for the CDR3 is TGTGCCAGCAGTTGGGAGCGGGGGACTCCCTACGAGCAGTACTTC.

This clonotype turned up a few times. The V gene is TRBV20-1, the J gene TRBJ2-7; TRBD2 aligns across 10 bases. There are 14 residues in the CDR3. The ends lost 5 bases at V and 2 bases at J; junction bases unmatched: 6. Germline CDR1 is DFQATT and CDR2 is SNEGSKA (reference sequence). The CDR3: CSAPSAGGPYEQYF. CDR3 bases: TGCAGTGCTCCTTCAGCGGGGGGGCCCTACGAGCAGTACTTC.

The chain links TRBV29-1 to TRBJ2-7; D is unresolved. This CDR3 has 11 amino acids. V was shortened by 2 bases and J by 2 bases, with 4 bases between the two germline ends. Germline CDR1 reads SQVTM; CDR2 reads ANQGSEA. The CDR3 DNA follows: TGCAGCGTTGAAATCGCCTACGAGCAGTACTTC. Translating gives CSVEIAYEQYF.

This chain links TRBV29-1 with TRBJ2-5; 9 nucleotides match TRBD2. Germline lookup yields CDR1 SQVTM and CDR2 ANQGSEA. The CDR3 runs to 13 residues. The V segment lost 4 bases and the J segment 4 bases; nucleotides outside the gene matches: 4. CDR3 coding DNA: TGCAGCGTTGCCCTAGCGGGGAGAGAGACCCAGTACTTC. It is translated as CSVALAGRETQYF.

As to this clonotype: A read error is possible here, since a much larger clone lies one base away. This chain links TRBV29-1 with TRBJ2-3; D may be TRBD1 or TRBD2 (5 bases each). The CDR3 has 12 residues. From germline, CDR1 is SQVTM and CDR2 ANQGSEA. CDR3 residues: CSVGDPEDSQYF. CDR3 in DNA: TGCAGCGTTGGGGACCCAGAAGATTCGCAGTATTTT.

V and J are TRBV27 and TRBJ2-7; 7 positions agree with TRBD1. Losses at the gene ends were 3 bases for V and 3 bases for J; bases not matched to a gene: 8. Germline V CDR1 and CDR2: MNHEY, SMNVEV (reference sequence). CDR3 size: 15 residues. The CDR3 bases are TGTGCCAGCAGTTTCATCCCGGGACAGCTCTACGAGCAGTACTTC. It translates to CASSFIPGQLYEQYF.

This rearrangement joins TRBV5-1 to TRBJ2-5, with 7 positions matching TRBD1. This CDR3 region has 15 residues. CDR1 is SGHRS and CDR2 is YFSETQ in the germline V gene. J gave up 3 bases and V 4 bases, and 9 bases lay outside the gene matches. In DNA, the CDR3 is TGCGCCAGCAGCCTAGATGGGACAGCTGAAGAGACCCAGTACTTC. Amino acid sequence: CASSLDGTAEETQYF.

The chain is built from TRBV29-1 and TRBJ2-3; D is unclear. Germline V CDR1 and CDR2: SQVTM, ANQGSEA. The CDR3 length is 13 residues. V lost 4 bases to trimming and J lost 7 bases, with 15 bases between them. CDR3 nucleotides: TGCAGCGTTGCCGACTCCGTTTGGAATACGCAGTATTTT. This translates into CSVADSVWNTQYF.

This clonotype was counted only a few times. CDR3 bases: TGTGCCAGCACTCCTGGACAGGGTGGCTATGGCTACACCTTC. Its protein product is CASTPGQGGYGYTF. The V gene is TRBV27, the J gene TRBJ1-2; TRBD1 matches at 8 bases. The ends lost 7 bases at V and 4 bases at J; junction bases unmatched: 8. Per the germline V gene, CDR1 is MNHEY and CDR2 is SMNVEV (reference sequence). The CDR3 extends over 14 amino acids.

The genes are TRBV10-2 and TRBJ1-6; 9 positions agree with TRBD1. The germline V gene has CDR1 WSHSY and CDR2 SAAADI. Trimming took 7 bases from V and 5 from J; bases not matched to a gene: 6. The CDR3 has 15 amino acids. CDR3 nucleotide sequence: TGCGCCAGCATCCTTGGGACAGGGAATAATTCACCCCTCCACTTT. This codes for CASILGTGNNSPLHF.

J is TRBJ2-1 and V is TRBV27; tentatively, D is TRBD1 (6 bases). There are 15 residues in the CDR3. Germline V gene lookup returns CDR1 MNHEY and CDR2 SMNVEV (reference sequence). V was clipped by 3 bases and J by 2 bases, with 11 bases between them. DNA for the CDR3: TGTGCCAGCAGTTTTCGCCAGGGGACCTACAATGAGCAGTTCTTC. It translates to CASSFRQGTYNEQFF.

The table lists this clonotype with a few counts. The rearrangement joins TRBV4-1 to TRBJ2-4, with 8 bases aligning to TRBD2. The CDR3 sequence is 15 residues long. Germline V gives CDR1 MGHRA, CDR2 YSYEKL. Trimming removed 0 bases from V and 10 bases from J; junction bases left unmatched: 8. CDR3 nucleotide sequence: TGCGCCAGCAGCCAAGATCAAGCTAGCGGGTCGATTCAGTACTTC. Amino acids: CASSQDQASGSIQYF.

This chain links TRBV29-1 with TRBJ1-1; a weak D match, TRBD1 (5 bases). From germline, CDR1 is SQVTM and CDR2 ANQGSEA. The CDR3 extends over 11 amino acids. In nucleotides, the CDR3 is TGCAGGGGGGGTCCTAACACTGAAGCTTTCTTT. Encoded protein: CRGGPNTEAFF.

The chain recombines TRBV5-1 with TRBJ2-1, with TRBD1 identical over 7 bases. The DNA end favors TRBJ2-7, so the J call may be wrong. The CDR3 is 15 amino acids. The germline V gene has CDR1 SGHRS and CDR2 YFSETQ. In nucleotides, the CDR3 is TGCGCCAGCAGCTTGGCAGGACAGGTCATCAATGAGCAGTACTTC. Residues: CASSLAGQVINEQYF.

This sequence joins TRBV5-1 and TRBJ2-5; D may be TRBD2 (6 bases). The V gene lost 0 bases and the J gene lost 5 bases, with 11 bases spanning the gap. The germline V gene has CDR1 SGHRS and CDR2 YFSETQ. The CDR3 consists of 14 residues. The CDR3 DNA sequence: TGCGCCAGCAGCTTGGGACTAGAAGTGGAGACCCAGTACTTC. Encoded protein: CASSLGLEVETQYF.

This chain joins TRBV5-1 and TRBJ2-3, with 10 bases identical to TRBD2. CDR3 length: 16 residues. CDR1 and CDR2 from the germline V gene are SGHRS and YFSETQ. V dropped 1 base and J dropped 1; count of bases not matched to a gene: 3. This chain's CDR3 is CASSLYGTSGTDTQYF. CDR3 nucleotides: TGCGCCAGCAGCTTGTATGGGACTAGCGGCACAGATACGCAGTATTTT.

The chain is built from TRBV10-3 and TRBJ1-2, with D perhaps TRBD1 (5 bases). Germline-derived CDR1 and CDR2 are ENHRY and SYGVKD. V shed 5 bases and J shed 4 bases, with 11 bases lying between them. The length of the CDR3 is 13 residues. CDR3 region: CAISSGTAYGYTF. Written as DNA, the CDR3 is TGTGCCATCAGTTCCGGGACGGCCTATGGCTACACCTTC.